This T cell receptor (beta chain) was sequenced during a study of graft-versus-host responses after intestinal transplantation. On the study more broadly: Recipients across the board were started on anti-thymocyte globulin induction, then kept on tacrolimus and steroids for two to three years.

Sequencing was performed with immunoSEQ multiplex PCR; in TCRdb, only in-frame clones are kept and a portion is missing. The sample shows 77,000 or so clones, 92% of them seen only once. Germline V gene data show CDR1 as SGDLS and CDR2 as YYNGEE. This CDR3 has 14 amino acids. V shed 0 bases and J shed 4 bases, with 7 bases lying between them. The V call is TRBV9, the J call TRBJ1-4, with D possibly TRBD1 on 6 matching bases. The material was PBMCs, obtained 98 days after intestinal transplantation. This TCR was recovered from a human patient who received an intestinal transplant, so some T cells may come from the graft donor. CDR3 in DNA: TGTGCCAGCAGCGTAGGGGACAATAATGAAAAACTGTTTTTT. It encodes CASSVGDNNEKLFF.